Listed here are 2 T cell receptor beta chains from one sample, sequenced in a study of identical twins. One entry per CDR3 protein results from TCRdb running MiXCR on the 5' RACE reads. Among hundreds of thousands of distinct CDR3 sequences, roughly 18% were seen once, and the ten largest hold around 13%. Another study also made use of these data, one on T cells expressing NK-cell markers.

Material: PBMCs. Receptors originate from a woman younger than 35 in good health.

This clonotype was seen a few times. The DNA of the CDR3 is TGTGCCAGCAGTCAAATAGCGGGGGGGAGAAATGAGCAGTTCTTC. It codes for CASSQIAGGRNEQFF. The chain employs TRBV6-2 or TRBV6-3 and TRBJ2-1; 11 positions match TRBD2. The CDR3 spans 15 residues. Germline values: CDR1 MNHEY, CDR2 SVGEGT. Trimming took 5 bases from V and 7 from J; bases not matched to a gene: 7.

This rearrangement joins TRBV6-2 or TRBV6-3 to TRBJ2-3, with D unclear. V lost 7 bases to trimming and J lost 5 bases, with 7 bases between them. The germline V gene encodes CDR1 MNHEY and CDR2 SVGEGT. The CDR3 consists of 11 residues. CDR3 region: CASKREDTQYF. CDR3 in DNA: TGTGCCAGCAAGCGCGAAGATACGCAGTATTTT.